This record covers a single T cell receptor (beta chain). The data stem from a study of blood T cell repertoires in COVID-19. The CDR3 covers 13 residues. Looked up from germline, CDR1 is ENHRY and CDR2 is SYGVKD. With 10 bases clipped from V and 5 bases from J, the junction kept 9 bases outside the gene matches. Profiling relied on immunoSEQ multiplex PCR, and the TCRdb table lists in-frame clones only, not all of them. The sample gives roughly 200,000 clones, roughly 90% of which show up once; roughly 1.6% is in the top ten. Sequenced sample: peripheral blood. This TCR was sampled from a man aged 18-30 years with active or convalescent COVID-19. J is TRBJ1-1 and V is TRBV10-3, with TRBD1 matching 8 bases. CDR3 bases: TGTGCCACCTCACAGGGGGGAGGAACTGAAGCTTTCTTT. This sequence encodes CATSQGGGTEAFF.